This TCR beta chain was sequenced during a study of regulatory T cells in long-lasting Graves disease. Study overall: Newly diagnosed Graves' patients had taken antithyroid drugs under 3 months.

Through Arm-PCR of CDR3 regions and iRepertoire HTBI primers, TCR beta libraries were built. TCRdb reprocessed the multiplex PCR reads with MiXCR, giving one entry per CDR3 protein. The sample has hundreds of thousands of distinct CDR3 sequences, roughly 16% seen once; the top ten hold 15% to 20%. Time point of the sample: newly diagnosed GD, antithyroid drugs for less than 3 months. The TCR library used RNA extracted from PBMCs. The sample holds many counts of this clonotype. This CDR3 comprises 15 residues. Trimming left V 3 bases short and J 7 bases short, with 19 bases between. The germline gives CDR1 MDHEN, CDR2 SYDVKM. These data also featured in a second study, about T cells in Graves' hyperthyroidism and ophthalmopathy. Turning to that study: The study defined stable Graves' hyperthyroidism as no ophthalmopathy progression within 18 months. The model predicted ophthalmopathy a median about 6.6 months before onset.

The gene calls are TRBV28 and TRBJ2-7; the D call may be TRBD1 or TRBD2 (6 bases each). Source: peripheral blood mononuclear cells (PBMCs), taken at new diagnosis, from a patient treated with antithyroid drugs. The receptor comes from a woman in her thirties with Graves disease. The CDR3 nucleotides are TGTGCCAGCAGTTTGGGGGGCCTTCTGCTAGTGGAGCAGTACTTC. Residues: CASSLGGLLLVEQYF.